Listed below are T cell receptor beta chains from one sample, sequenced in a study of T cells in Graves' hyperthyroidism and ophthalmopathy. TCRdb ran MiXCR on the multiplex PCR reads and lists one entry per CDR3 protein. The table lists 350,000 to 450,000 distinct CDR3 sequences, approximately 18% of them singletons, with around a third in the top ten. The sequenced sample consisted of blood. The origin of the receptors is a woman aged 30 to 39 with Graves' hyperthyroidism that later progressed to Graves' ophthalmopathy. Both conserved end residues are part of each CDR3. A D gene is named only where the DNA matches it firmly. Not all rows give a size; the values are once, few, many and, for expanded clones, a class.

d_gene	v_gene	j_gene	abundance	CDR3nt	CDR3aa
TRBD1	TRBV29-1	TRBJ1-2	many	TGCAGCGTTGGGTCCGGGACAGGAGAAGGCTACACCTTC	CSVGSGTGEGYTF
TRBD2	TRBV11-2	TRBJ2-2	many	TGTGCCAGCAGCTTAAGACGAGGAAGCGGGAGGGCCGGGGAGCTGTTTTTT	CASSLRRGSGRAGELFF
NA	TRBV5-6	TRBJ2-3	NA	TGTGTCAGCAGCGTATACAGGGTGAGCACAGATACGCAGTATTTT	CVSSVYRVSTDTQYF
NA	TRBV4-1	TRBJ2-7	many	TGCGCCAGCAGCCAAGATGTAAGCGGTTTTAATTACGAGCAGTACTTC	CASSQDVSGFNYEQYF
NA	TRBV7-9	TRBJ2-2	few	TGTGCCAGCAGCTTTCGGCCCAGAGGGGCAGCCGGGGAGCTGTTTTTT	CASSFRPRGAAGELFF
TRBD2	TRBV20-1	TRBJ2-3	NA	TGCAGTGTTAAGCGGGGGGGAGATACGCAGTATTTT	CSVKRGGDTQYF
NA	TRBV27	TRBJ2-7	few	TGTGCCAGCAGTTTAGGTCCGGCTTCGACCTACGAGCAGTACTTC	CASSLGPASTYEQYF
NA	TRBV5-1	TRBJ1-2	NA	TGCGCCAGCAGCCCCGGACAGCTAGCTAACTATGGCTACACCTTC	CASSPGQLANYGYTF
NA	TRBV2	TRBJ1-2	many	TGTGCCAGCAGTGAAGCGGTGGGTTGGGGCTACACCTTC	CASSEAVGWGYTF
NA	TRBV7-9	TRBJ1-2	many	TGTGCCAGCAGCTTAGCAGCGTCCCGGGGGAGGAACTATGGCTACACCTTC	CASSLAASRGRNYGYTF
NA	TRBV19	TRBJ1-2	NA	TGTGCCAGTACTAGGCGATCTAACTATGGCTACACCTTC	CASTRRSNYGYTF
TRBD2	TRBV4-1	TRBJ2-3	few	TGCGCCAGCAGCCAAGATCCCGCGGGAGGGTACACAGATACGCAGTATTTT	CASSQDPAGGYTDTQYF
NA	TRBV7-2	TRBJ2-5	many	TGTGCCAGCAGCCCTTCGGTGTACCAAGAGACCCAGTACTTC	CASSPSVYQETQYF
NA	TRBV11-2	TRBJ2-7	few	TGTGCCAGCAGCTTAATACAATACGAGCAGTACTTC	CASSLIQYEQYF
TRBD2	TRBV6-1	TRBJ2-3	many	TGTGCCAGCAGGGGGACTAGCTCCGATACGCAGTATTTT	CASRGTSSDTQYF
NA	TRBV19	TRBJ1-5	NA	TGTGCCAGTAGTTACAGTTATAGCAATCAGCCCCAGCATTTT	CASSYSYSNQPQHF
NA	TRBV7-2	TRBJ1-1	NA	TGTGCCAGCAGCGAACGACCGGGACGAATATATTTGAACACTGAAGCTTTCTTT	CASSERPGRIYLNTEAFF
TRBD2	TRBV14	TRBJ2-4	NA	TGTGCCAGCAGCCTATCAGCGGGAGAAGCCATTCAGTACTTC	CASSLSAGEAIQYF
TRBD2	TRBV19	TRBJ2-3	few	TGTGCCAGTCGTACAATACCGGGACTAGCGGGAGAGGATACGCAGTATTTT	CASRTIPGLAGEDTQYF
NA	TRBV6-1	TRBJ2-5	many	TGTGCCAGCAGGTCGGGAGAGACCCAGTACTTC	CASRSGETQYF
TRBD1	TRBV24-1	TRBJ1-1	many	TGTGCCACCACCGAAACAGGGGGCACTGAAGCTTTCTTT	CATTETGGTEAFF
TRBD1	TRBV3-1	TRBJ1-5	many	TGTGCCAGCAGCCATTCTGACAGGGGAGTTCGGCAGCCCCAGCATTTT	CASSHSDRGVRQPQHF
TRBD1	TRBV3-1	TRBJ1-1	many	TGTGCCAGCATAACCGGGACCCAGAGGGGGCACACTGAAGCTTTCTTT	CASITGTQRGHTEAFF
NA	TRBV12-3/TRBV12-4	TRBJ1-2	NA	TGTGCCAGCAGTTTGTTGGAGTTGGGCTACACCTTC	CASSLLELGYTF
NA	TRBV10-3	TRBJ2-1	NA	TGTGCCATCAGTGGGGGCCTTGAGGAGCAGTTCTTC	CAISGGLEEQFF
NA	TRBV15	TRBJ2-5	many	TGTGCCACCAGCAGAGATATAGTGGACACCTCCCGTTACTTC	CATSRDIVDTSRYF
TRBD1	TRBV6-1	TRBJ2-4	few	TGTGCCAGCAGGACGATTAGGGACAGGGGGTTTGAGGAAAACATTCAGTACTTC	CASRTIRDRGFEENIQYF
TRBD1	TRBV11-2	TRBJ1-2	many	TGTGCCAGCAGCACGCACTACCGGGACAGGGCCCATGGCTACACCTTC	CASSTHYRDRAHGYTF
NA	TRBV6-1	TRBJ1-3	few	TGTGCCAGCAGTGAAAGTTGGGTGCACTCTGGAAACACCATATATTTT	CASSESWVHSGNTIYF
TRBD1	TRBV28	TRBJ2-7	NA	TGTGCCAGCAGACCGGGACAGGGGGCCCTATTCTCGTACGAGCAGTACTTC	CASRPGQGALFSYEQYF
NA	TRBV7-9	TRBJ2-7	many	TGTGCCAGCAGCTTATCGGAACTGGACTACGAGCAGTACTTC	CASSLSELDYEQYF
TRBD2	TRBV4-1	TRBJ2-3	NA	TGCGCCAGCAGCCCAAGTTTCAGCGGGAAGGATGACACAGATACGCAGTATTTT	CASSPSFSGKDDTDTQYF
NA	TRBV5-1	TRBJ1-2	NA	TGCGCCAGCAGCAATCGGGGGGGCCCTTATAACTATGGCTACACCTTC	CASSNRGGPYNYGYTF
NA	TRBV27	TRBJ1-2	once	TGTGCCAGCAGTTTATTAGGCGGTAGTACAGAGGGTGGCTACACCTTC	CASSLLGGSTEGGYTF
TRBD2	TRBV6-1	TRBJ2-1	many	TGTGCCAGCAGTGCCCGCGGGAGGGCTACCCCCTCGAGTGAGCAGTTCTTC	CASSARGRATPSSEQFF
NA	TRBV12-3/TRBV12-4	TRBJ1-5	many	TGTGCCAGCAGTCCGATGGGCGGCTCCAATCAGCCCCAGCATTTT	CASSPMGGSNQPQHF
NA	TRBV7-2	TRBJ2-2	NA	TGTGCCAGCAGCTTAGCCCCCAGGGCGGGGGAGCTGTTTTTT	CASSLAPRAGELFF
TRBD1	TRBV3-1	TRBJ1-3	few	TGTGCCAGCAGCGAGCGAGGGACAGGGGTTAACACCATATATTTT	CASSERGTGVNTIYF
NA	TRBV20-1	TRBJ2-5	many	TGCAGTGCTAGTCCATCGACTTCTAGCGTCCAACCGTACTTC	CSASPSTSSVQPYF
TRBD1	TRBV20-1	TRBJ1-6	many	TGCAGTGCTAGAGGACAGGGAAATTCACCCCTCCACTTT	CSARGQGNSPLHF